This T cell receptor beta chain was recovered during a study of blood T cell repertoires in COVID-19. CDR3 length equals 15 residues. With 4 bases removed from V and 2 bases from J, the gap between germline ends came to 15 bases. Looked up from germline, CDR1 is SGHNT and CDR2 is YENEEA. Original methodology: Researchers report that nucleated cell counts were estimated from reference gene primer amplification. The table came from immunoSEQ multiplex PCR; TCRdb's copy has only in-frame clones and leaves some out. That table gives V, J and clone size, and the DNA gave D and trimming. This sample has under 300,000 clones, with around 89% found just once. This clone was counted between two and nine times.

The TCR originated in a man in his forties who had recovered from COVID-19. The gene calls are TRBV11-3 and TRBJ2-7; perhaps TRBD1 as D (5 bases). The sequenced sample consisted of PBMCs or T cells enriched from blood (not recorded which). DNA for the CDR3: TGTGCCAGCAGCTCCAACGCTGACAGTACCTACGAGCAGTACTTC. Its translation: CASSSNADSTYEQYF.